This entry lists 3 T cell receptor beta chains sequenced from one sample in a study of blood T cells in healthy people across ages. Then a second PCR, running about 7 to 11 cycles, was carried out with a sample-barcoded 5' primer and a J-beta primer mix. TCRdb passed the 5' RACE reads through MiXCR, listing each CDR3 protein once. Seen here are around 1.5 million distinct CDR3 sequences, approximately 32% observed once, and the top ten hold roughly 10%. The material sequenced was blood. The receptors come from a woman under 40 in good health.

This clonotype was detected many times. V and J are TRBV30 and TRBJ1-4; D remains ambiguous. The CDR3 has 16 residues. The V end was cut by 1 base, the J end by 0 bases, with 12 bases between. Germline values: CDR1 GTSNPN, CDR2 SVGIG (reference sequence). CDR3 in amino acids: CAWSGILPTTNEKLFF. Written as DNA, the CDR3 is TGTGCCTGGAGTGGGATACTCCCCACAACTAATGAAAAACTGTTTTTT.

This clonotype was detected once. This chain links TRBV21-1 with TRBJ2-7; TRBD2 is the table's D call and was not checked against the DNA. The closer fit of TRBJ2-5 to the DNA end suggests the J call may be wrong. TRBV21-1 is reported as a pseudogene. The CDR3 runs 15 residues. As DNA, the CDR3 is TGTGCCAGCAGCATCTTAGCGGTGGGGGAGGAGACCCAGTACTTC. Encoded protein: CASSILAVGEETQYF.

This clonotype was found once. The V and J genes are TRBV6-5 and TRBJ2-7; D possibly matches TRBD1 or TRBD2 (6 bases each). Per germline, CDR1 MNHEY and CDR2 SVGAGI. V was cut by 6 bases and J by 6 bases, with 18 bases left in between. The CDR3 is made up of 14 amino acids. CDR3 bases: TGTGCCAGCAGCCCCCCGAGGGGGGCAGGCGAGCAGTACTTC. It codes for CASSPPRGAGEQYF.